This T cell receptor beta chain was identified in a study of memory B cells and T cells in multiple sclerosis. CDR1 is SGHAT, CDR2 FQNNGV, per germline. V was clipped by 1 base and J by 4 bases, with 13 bases between them. This CDR3 has 15 amino acids. The method was immunoSEQ multiplex PCR; TCRdb's version includes in-frame clones alone and lacks a portion of them. This sample has 12,000 to 15,000 clones; more than 65% occur once, and the top ten carry about 2.5%. The sequenced material came from memory (CD45RO+) CD4+ T cells from blood. This receptor was identified in a human donor with multiple sclerosis. The V call is TRBV11-2, the J call TRBJ2-5; D may be TRBD1 (5 bases). CDR3 sequence (DNA): TGTGCCAGCAGCTTAGTTGGGCTGGGGCCAGAGACCCAGTACTTC. Translated, it gives CASSLVGLGPETQYF.